Shown below are 2 T cell receptor beta chains from a single sample sequenced in a study of Graves' ophthalmopathy and Graves' hyperthyroidism (dated by TCRdb to 2016 to 2019). Sequencing used an Illumina HiSeq 2000. TCR beta CDR3 regions were amplified from RNA transcripts for repertoire sequencing. The first round of RT-PCR was done with HTBI primers and the Qiagen OneStep RT-PCR kit, and was followed by a second round of multiplex PCR, then size selection and purification. Starting from the raw public reads, TCRdb applied fastp trimming at Q25, assembled clones with MiXCR and retained in-frame beta chains. Each record represents a unique CDR3 protein, reported with the most common genes and DNA among its rows. The sample contains fewer than 250,000 distinct CDR3 sequences, roughly 27% of them found a single time. 9.1% of the sample is in the top ten clones. Sequencing was done on a sample of peripheral blood. These TCRs come from a man between 50 and 59 years old with Graves' ophthalmopathy. Donor details come from another sample of the same person, matched by shared clones.

This clonotype was detected many times. The V call is TRBV4-3, the J call TRBJ1-6; D remains ambiguous. The CDR3 runs to 16 residues. V lost 0 bases and J 7 bases, leaving 13 bases between the germline ends. Germline CDR1 LGHNA, CDR2 YSLEER. As DNA, the CDR3 is TGCGCCAGCAGCCAAGATCGGAACGGTGCAAATTCACCCCTCCACTTT. Protein: CASSQDRNGANSPLHF.

Ten or more counts support this clonotype. This sequence joins TRBV6-5 and TRBJ1-2; D unresolved. The CDR3 spans 14 residues. CDR1 is MNHEY and CDR2 is SVGAGI in the germline V gene. V was trimmed by 0 bases and J by 4 bases, leaving 9 bases between them. The CDR3, as DNA: TGTGCCAGCAGTTACTCTCGGACGGGCTATGGCTACACCTTC. Its protein is CASSYSRTGYGYTF.